These 9 T cell receptor beta chains originate from one sample sequenced in a study of cytomegalovirus exposure and HLA in healthy donors. This table comes from immunoSEQ multiplex PCR, and its TCRdb copy is limited to in-frame clones, with some not included. The repertoire has about 130,000 clones, about 96% of them found once; the top ten carry 1.5% to 2%. Sequencing was done on a sample of PBMCs. All receptors derive from a man aged 18 to 29 in good health and CMV-seronegative.

The chain recombines TRBV11-3 with TRBJ2-2; D is unclear. Trimming left V 2 bases short and J 9 bases short, with 7 bases between. The germline V gene encodes CDR1 SGHNT and CDR2 YENEEA. This CDR3 is 12 amino acids long. In DNA form, the CDR3 reads TGTGCCAGCAGCTTACAGGCTTGGGAGCTGTTTTTT. Amino acid sequence: CASSLQAWELFF.

The rearrangement uses TRBV4-1 and TRBJ2-5; D may be TRBD2 (6 bases). Germline CDR1 is MGHRA and CDR2 is YSYEKL. Trimming shortened V by 1 base and J by 4 bases, and 16 bases separated the two germline ends. The CDR3 is made up of 16 amino acids. The CDR3 coding sequence is TGCGCCAGCAGCCAAGGCGGTGCGGGGATGGGAGAGACCCAGTACTTC. This codes for CASSQGGAGMGETQYF.

The chain is built from TRBV7-9 and TRBJ2-7, with D unclear. CDR3 length: 14 residues. V gave up 3 bases and J gave up 5 bases, with 14 bases separating them. CDR1 is SEHNR and CDR2 is FQNEAQ in the germline V gene (reference sequence). The CDR3 region is CASSFPGEYNEQYF. The CDR3 coding sequence is TGTGCCAGCAGCTTTCCCGGAGAGTACAACGAGCAGTACTTC.

The chain recombines TRBV18 with TRBJ1-2; maybe TRBD1 (5 bases). The germline V and J ends were trimmed by 5 bases and 3 bases, with 7 bases remaining between them. Germline V gives CDR1 KGHSH, CDR2 LQKENI. The CDR3 is 12 amino acids. CDR3 residues: CASSGADYGYTF. The CDR3 DNA reads TGTGCCAGCTCAGGGGCGGACTATGGCTACACCTTC.

The CDR3 sequence: CAWTALQKSYEQYF. For the CDR3, the DNA is TGTGCCTGGACGGCCCTACAGAAATCCTACGAGCAGTACTTC. The chain joins TRBV30 to TRBJ2-7, with D unclear. The CDR3 loop spans 14 amino acids. CDR1 is GTSNPN and CDR2 is SVGIG in the germline V gene (reference sequence). Trimming stripped 4 bases from V and 1 base from J, with 14 bases between.

This clone has a single count. The chain couples TRBV7-6 to TRBJ1-3, with D maybe TRBD1 (5 bases). CDR3 length: 17 residues. Germline V lookup: CDR1 SGHVS, CDR2 FNYEAQ. The germline V and J ends were trimmed by 2 bases and 4 bases, with 18 bases remaining between them. The CDR3 spells CASSLTGETVEGNTIYF. In DNA form, the CDR3 reads TGTGCCAGCAGCTTAACGGGGGAGACCGTGGAAGGAAACACCATATATTTT.

The rearrangement joins TRBV30 to TRBJ1-1; a weak D match, TRBD1 (5 bases). This CDR3 contains 14 residues. Trimming took off 4 bases at V and 6 bases at J, with 18 bases between the two ends. The germline V gene has CDR1 GTSNPN and CDR2 SVGIG (reference sequence). Here the CDR3 reads CAWTWRQLRAEAFF. For the CDR3, the DNA is TGTGCCTGGACATGGCGACAGCTAAGGGCTGAAGCTTTCTTT.

This sequence joins TRBV28 and TRBJ2-1; TRBD2 matches 7 bases. There are 18 residues in the CDR3. Looked up from germline, CDR1 is MDHEN and CDR2 is SYDVKM. The J segment lost 7 bases and the V segment lost 6 bases, leaving 21 bases of the junction unmatched. The CDR3 loop reads CASSRLAPTMIRANEQFF. DNA for the CDR3: TGTGCCAGCAGCCGACTAGCCCCTACGATGATCCGAGCTAATGAGCAGTTCTTC.

The chain couples TRBV28 to TRBJ2-5, with D perhaps TRBD1 (6 bases). The CDR3 extends over 13 amino acids. Trimming cost V 3 bases and J 10 bases, with 15 bases left between them. The germline V gene encodes CDR1 MDHEN and CDR2 SYDVKM. The DNA for the CDR3 is TGTGCCAGCAGTTTCCCCAGGGGTGGTAGCCAGTACTTC. Translating it yields CASSFPRGGSQYF.